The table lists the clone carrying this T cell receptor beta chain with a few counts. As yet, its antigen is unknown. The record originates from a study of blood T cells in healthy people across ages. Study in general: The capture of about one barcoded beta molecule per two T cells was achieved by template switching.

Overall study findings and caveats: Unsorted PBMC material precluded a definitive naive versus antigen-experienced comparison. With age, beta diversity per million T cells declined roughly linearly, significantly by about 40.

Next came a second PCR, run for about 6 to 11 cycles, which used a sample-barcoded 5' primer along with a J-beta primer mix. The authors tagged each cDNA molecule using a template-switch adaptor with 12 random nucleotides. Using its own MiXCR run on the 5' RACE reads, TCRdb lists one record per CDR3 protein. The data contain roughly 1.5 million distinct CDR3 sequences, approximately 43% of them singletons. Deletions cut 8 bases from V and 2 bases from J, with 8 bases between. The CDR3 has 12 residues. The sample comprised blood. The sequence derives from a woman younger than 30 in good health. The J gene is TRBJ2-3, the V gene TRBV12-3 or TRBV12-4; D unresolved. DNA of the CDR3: TGTGCCAGCGAAGAAAACACAGATACGCAGTATTTT. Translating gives CASEENTDTQYF.